One sample yielded the 23 T cell receptor beta chains listed below, sequenced in a study of radiotherapy plus CTLA-4 blockade in lung cancer. Libraries were prepared by immunoSEQ multiplex PCR; TCRdb keeps only in-frame clonotypes and omits some of them. The sample has approximately 52,000 clones, 65% to 85% seen once. Sample: peripheral blood, taken from a patient treated with radiotherapy plus ipilimumab. These receptors all come from a human donor with non-small cell lung cancer whose response to radiotherapy plus ipilimumab could not be evaluated.

The CDR3 here is CASSSRTGSAYNEQFF. DNA for the CDR3: TGTGCCAGCAGTTCTCGGACAGGTTCAGCCTACAATGAGCAGTTCTTC. The rearrangement uses TRBV7-3 and TRBJ2-1, with 7 nucleotides matching TRBD1. The CDR3 is made up of 16 amino acids. Trimming removed 6 bases from V and 2 bases from J; junction bases left unmatched: 10. CDR1 is SGHTA, CDR2 FQGTGA, per germline.

This clone was counted only a few times. V usage is TRBV10-3 and J usage is TRBJ1-3, with D unresolved. Germline V gene sequence: CDR1 ENHRY, CDR2 SYGVKD. This CDR3 spans 15 amino acids. Trimming shortened V by 0 bases and J by 0 bases, and 6 bases separated the two germline ends. The chain's CDR3 is CAISESSGSGNTIYF. The CDR3 bases are TGTGCCATCAGTGAGTCTAGTGGCTCTGGAAACACCATATATTTT.

This clone came up once. The chain employs TRBV5-1 and TRBJ1-1, with D perhaps matching TRBD1 (5 bases). Germline V gene sequence: CDR1 SGHRS, CDR2 YFSETQ. The CDR3 sequence is 15 residues long. V dropped 3 bases and J dropped 3 bases, with 15 bases sitting between them. CDR3: CASSSAGFLDTEAFF. DNA of the CDR3: TGCGCCAGCAGCTCTGCAGGGTTTTTGGACACTGAAGCTTTCTTT.

This rearrangement joins TRBV28 to TRBJ1-5; TRBD1 matches at 7 bases. This CDR3 spans 15 amino acids. Per the germline V gene, CDR1 is MDHEN and CDR2 is SYDVKM. The junction had 5 bases not matched to a gene; V was cut back by 5 bases and J by 1 base. CDR3 region: CASSIRGQSNQPQHF. CDR3 coding DNA: TGTGCCAGCAGTATACGGGGACAGAGCAATCAGCCCCAGCATTTT.

The V and J genes are TRBV20-1 and TRBJ1-2; D is unresolved. CDR3 length: 11 residues. V was clipped by 6 bases and J by 11 bases, with 16 bases between them. From germline, CDR1 is DFQATT and CDR2 SNEGSKA (reference sequence). In DNA, the CDR3 is TGCAGTGCCCGTCTGGGAGGAATTTACACCTTC. Translated, it gives CSARLGGIYTF.

The chain links TRBV5-1 to TRBJ2-5; the D is unclear. The CDR3 totals 15 residues. Germline-derived CDR1 and CDR2 are SGHRS and YFSETQ. V was pared by 3 bases and J by 1 base, with 13 bases between. The CDR3 DNA follows: TGCGCCAGCAGCTCTTACTCTAGTTTCCAAGAGACCCAGTACTTC. Its protein product is CASSSYSSFQETQYF. The full variable domain, completed using reference TRBV5-1 and TRBJ2-5, is KAGVTQTPRYLIKTRGQQVTLSCSPISGHRSVSWYQQTPGQGLQFLFEYFSETQRNKGNFPGRFSGRQFSNSRSEMNVSTLELGDSALYLCASSSYSSFQETQYFGPGTRLLVL.

This clone came up a few times. The chain combines TRBV19 with TRBJ1-4, with D possibly being TRBD1 (5 bases). V dropped 6 bases and J dropped 7 bases, with 21 bases sitting between them. The CDR3 is 16 residues long. Germline V gene sequence: CDR1 LNHDA, CDR2 SQIVND (reference sequence). The CDR3 nucleotides read TGTGCCAGTAGCCGGGGTGGATGGAGGGGCACTGAAAAACTGTTTTTT. Encoded protein: CASSRGGWRGTEKLFF.

The rearrangement uses TRBV7-2 and TRBJ2-5; 10 nucleotides align to TRBD2. The CDR3 is 16 amino acids. Germline-derived CDR1 and CDR2 are SGHTA and FQGNSA. V lost 5 bases, J lost 3 bases, and 9 bases stayed unmatched. CDR3 loop: CASSTQTGLAEETQYF. In DNA form, the CDR3 reads TGTGCCAGCAGCACCCAAACCGGACTAGCGGAAGAGACCCAGTACTTC.

The J gene is TRBJ2-1, the V gene TRBV4-3; 13 positions match TRBD2. V dropped 4 bases and J dropped 9; count of bases not matched to a gene: 3. The CDR3 spans 14 residues. Germline V lookup: CDR1 LGHNA, CDR2 YSLEER. The CDR3 loop reads CASSPRLAGGEQFF. CDR3 bases: TGCGCCAGCAGCCCAAGACTAGCGGGAGGTGAGCAGTTCTTC.

V gene TRBV5-1 combines with J gene TRBJ2-7, with 10 bases matching TRBD1. Per germline, CDR1 SGHRS and CDR2 YFSETQ. CDR3 length: 15 residues. The V gene end was trimmed by 1 base and the J gene end by 0 bases; junction bases not matched to a gene: 1. This CDR3 reads CASSLRQGASYEQYF. The CDR3 DNA is TGCGCCAGCAGCTTGAGACAGGGGGCCTCCTACGAGCAGTACTTC.

The chain links TRBV5-1 to TRBJ1-5; 9 bases line up with TRBD1. From germline, CDR1 is SGHRS and CDR2 YFSETQ. Trimming at V came to 2 bases and at J to 5 bases, leaving 5 bases not matched to a gene. The CDR3 is 15 amino acids. The CDR3 loop is CASSFAGQGDQPQHF. The CDR3 DNA follows: TGCGCCAGCAGCTTCGCGGGACAGGGCGATCAGCCCCAGCATTTT.

This chain's CDR3 is CASSVGGTPLEWTYNEQFF. CDR3 coding DNA: TGTGCCAGCAGCGTAGGCGGGACTCCCCTCGAATGGACCTACAATGAGCAGTTCTTC. This chain connects TRBV9 to TRBJ2-1; a weak D match, TRBD2 (6 bases). The CDR3 covers 19 residues. CDR1 and CDR2 from the germline V gene are SGDLS and YYNGEE. The ends were cut back, 0 bases at V and 2 bases at J, with 21 bases in the middle. The variable domain in full, completed from reference TRBV9 and TRBJ2-1, reads DSGVTQTPKHLITATGQRVTLRCSPRSGDLSVYWYQQSLDQGLQFLIQYYNGEERAKGNILERFSAQQFPDLHSELNLSSLELGDSALYFCASSVGGTPLEWTYNEQFFGPGTRLTVL.

The rearrangement links TRBV7-2 to TRBJ2-1; a possible D gene is TRBD2 (5 bases). The ends were cut back, 1 base at V and 7 bases at J, with 8 bases in the middle. CDR3 length equals 13 residues. Germline CDR1 SGHTA, CDR2 FQGNSA. The CDR3 loop reads CASSLEGGNEQFF. The CDR3 nucleotides read TGTGCCAGCAGCTTAGAGGGCGGGAATGAGCAGTTCTTC.

The chain joins TRBV5-1 to TRBJ1-4, with D unresolved. The V and J ends lost 1 base and 5 bases respectively, with 15 bases between them. This CDR3 comprises 16 residues. From germline, CDR1 is SGHRS and CDR2 YFSETQ. This chain's CDR3 is CASSLPGWAGNEKLFF. The CDR3 coding sequence is TGCGCCAGCAGCTTGCCTGGTTGGGCGGGGAATGAAAAACTGTTTTTT.

The chain carries TRBV9 and TRBJ2-3; 10 bases match TRBD2. The CDR3 spans 16 residues. The J segment lost 6 bases and the V segment lost 1 base, leaving 8 bases of the junction unmatched. CDR1 and CDR2 from the germline V gene are SGDLS and YYNGEE. CDR3 residues: CASSVLAGVLGDTQYF. As DNA, the CDR3 is TGTGCCAGCAGCGTACTAGCGGGGGTTTTGGGGGATACGCAGTATTTT.

This rearrangement joins TRBV5-1 to TRBJ2-7; TRBD1 is a possible D gene (6 bases). The CDR3 sequence is 15 residues long. Germline CDR1 and CDR2: SGHRS and YFSETQ. V gave up 4 bases and J gave up 3 bases, with 17 bases separating them. The CDR3 sequence: CASSTTGKRNYEQYF. The CDR3 nucleotides read TGCGCCAGCAGCACAACAGGGAAGAGGAACTACGAGCAGTACTTC. Supplemented by reference TRBV5-1 and TRBJ2-7, the full variable domain reads KAGVTQTPRYLIKTRGQQVTLSCSPISGHRSVSWYQQTPGQGLQFLFEYFSETQRNKGNFPGRFSGRQFSNSRSEMNVSTLELGDSALYLCASSTTGKRNYEQYFGPGTRLTVT.

J is TRBJ1-2 and V is TRBV27; D is perhaps TRBD1 (6 bases). Germline assignment: CDR1 MNHEY and CDR2 SMNVEV (reference sequence). V was pared by 0 bases and J by 5 bases, with 7 bases between. The CDR3 consists of 13 residues. CDR3 nucleotide sequence: TGTGCCAGCAGTTTATCGACAGGTTATGGCTACACCTTC. Amino acid sequence: CASSLSTGYGYTF.

This chain connects TRBV28 to TRBJ2-7; 12 positions agree with TRBD2. The J segment lost 0 bases and the V segment lost 6 bases, leaving 6 bases of the junction unmatched. The V gene's germline CDR1 is MDHEN and CDR2 SYDVKM. This CDR3 is built from 16 residues. The CDR3 reads CASRVASGRASYEQYF. DNA for the CDR3: TGTGCCAGCAGAGTGGCTAGCGGGAGGGCCTCCTACGAGCAGTACTTC.

The chain carries TRBV11-3 and TRBJ2-1; D not certain. The CDR3 is 12 residues long. Deletions cut 0 bases from V and 8 bases from J, with 5 bases between. The germline V gene has CDR1 SGHNT and CDR2 YENEEA. Written as DNA, the CDR3 is TGTGCCAGCAGCTTAGATCGGTATGAGCAGTTCTTC. Its translation is CASSLDRYEQFF.

V is TRBV6-1 and J is TRBJ1-2; D unclear. The CDR3 covers 12 residues. Germline CDR1 and CDR2: MNHNS and SASEGT. Trimming removed 7 bases from V and 6 bases from J, with 12 bases in between. CDR3 DNA: TGTGCCAGCACGATTGTACCGGATGGCTACACCTTC. Translated, it gives CASTIVPDGYTF.

This rearrangement joins TRBV7-2 to TRBJ2-1; D is uncertain. V lost 4 bases to trimming and J lost 4 bases, with 11 bases between them. The CDR3 runs 14 residues. Germline-derived CDR1 and CDR2 are SGHTA and FQGNSA. CDR3 loop: CASSSSFGYNEQFF. The CDR3 coding sequence is TGTGCCAGCAGCTCCAGTTTCGGGTACAATGAGCAGTTCTTC.

The rearrangement joins TRBV28 to TRBJ1-5, with unresolved D. Germline loops: CDR1 MDHEN, CDR2 SYDVKM. V lost 8 bases to trimming and J lost 4 bases, with 15 bases between them. The CDR3 runs to 14 residues. CDR3 bases: TGTGCCAGCGTCGGGGAGTTGGGAAATCAGCCCCAGCATTTT. This encodes CASVGELGNQPQHF.

DNA for the CDR3: TGCAGCGTACTCTCTGGGACTAGCGGGTCTCCTAGGAACACCGGGGAGCTGTTTTTT. Translated, it gives CSVLSGTSGSPRNTGELFF. V usage is TRBV29-1 and J usage is TRBJ2-2, with 12 bases lining up with TRBD2. V gave up 6 bases and J gave up 1 base; unmatched junction bases: 15. The CDR3 has 19 amino acids. Germline V CDR1 and CDR2: SQVTM, ANQGSEA.